The clone carrying this TCR beta chain came up many times. This record belongs to a study of T cell responses to AZD1222 COVID-19 vaccine. This table comes from immunoSEQ multiplex PCR, and its TCRdb copy is limited to in-frame clones, with some not included. The sample consists of roughly 100,000 clones, 86% of them appearing once. Per germline, CDR1 SGHVS and CDR2 FNYEAQ. Trimming stripped 5 bases from V and 7 bases from J, with 15 bases between. The CDR3 consists of 13 residues. This receptor was obtained from an adult in good health. The material was peripheral blood, obtained on day 0 of AZD1222 vaccination. This chain joins TRBV7-6 and TRBJ2-7, with D perhaps TRBD2 (5 bases). In DNA, the CDR3 is TGTGCCAGCAGCCTCGACATCCGGGGAGAGCAGTACTTC. Protein sequence: CASSLDIRGEQYF.